This T cell receptor beta chain was obtained from a study of blood T cell repertoires in COVID-19. The V gene's germline CDR1 is SGDLS and CDR2 YYNGEE. The length of the CDR3 is 15 residues. The V and J ends lost 4 bases and 4 bases, in that order; junction bases with no gene match: 5. TCRdb keeps only in-frame clones here, not all; method: immunoSEQ multiplex PCR. The sample holds about 260,000 clones, around 84% seen once. This sequence originates from a young man with acute COVID-19. Specimen: PBMCs or T cells enriched from blood (not recorded which). V and J are TRBV9 and TRBJ2-1, with TRBD2 matching 10 bases. The CDR3 is CASSSSGRAYNEQFF. CDR3 coding DNA: TGTGCCAGCAGCTCAAGCGGGAGGGCTTACAATGAGCAGTTCTTC.